Below, 18 T cell receptor beta chains from the same sample are listed, as sequenced in a study of post-analysis software for immune sequencing data. Every TCR beta cDNA library bore unique molecular identifiers. Each CDR3 protein gets one entry after TCRdb re-called the PCR reads with MiXCR. The profile shows around 160,000 distinct CDR3 sequences, about 36% of them singletons. Here the sequenced sample was blood, taken after autologous hematopoietic stem cell transplantation. These receptors were taken from a girl aged 10 to 17 with multiple sclerosis.

The chain joins TRBV6-1 to TRBJ2-5, with D unresolved. The CDR3 loop spans 17 amino acids. Germline CDR1 MNHNS, CDR2 SASEGT. V was shortened by 4 bases and J by 1 base, with 19 bases between the two germline ends. The DNA of the CDR3 is TGTGCCAGCAGTGCCCGGGTTAAGGGTCCCTTCCAAGAGACCCAGTACTTC. Translated, it gives CASSARVKGPFQETQYF.

This clonotype occurred many times. This chain joins TRBV7-2 and TRBJ1-5; D is unresolved. V was pared by 2 bases and J by 0 bases, with 8 bases between. The CDR3 loop spans 15 amino acids. Per germline, CDR1 SGHTA and CDR2 FQGNSA. Here the CDR3 DNA reads TGTGCCAGCAGCTTAATTGGAGATAGCAATCAGCCCCAGCATTTT. It yields the protein CASSLIGDSNQPQHF.

The rearrangement joins TRBV6-5 to TRBJ2-7, with 9 bases identical to TRBD1. V was pared by 4 bases and J by 6 bases, with 10 bases of the junction left unmatched. CDR1 and CDR2 from the germline V gene are MNHEY and SVGAGI. The CDR3 has 15 amino acids. CDR3 sequence (DNA): TGTGCCAGCAGTTCGGGACAGGGCTTTGGGGGCGAGCAGTACTTC. Protein: CASSSGQGFGGEQYF.

A few counts support this clonotype. V is TRBV7-8 and J is TRBJ1-5; D perhaps matches TRBD1 (5 bases). CDR1 is SGHVS, CDR2 FQNEAQ, per germline. The germline V and J ends were trimmed by 0 bases and 2 bases, with 14 bases remaining between them. The CDR3 loop spans 17 amino acids. CDR3 residues: CASSLALQVGGNQPQHF. In DNA form, the CDR3 reads TGTGCCAGCAGCTTAGCTCTACAGGTTGGAGGCAATCAGCCCCAGCATTTT.

J is TRBJ2-5 and V is TRBV20-1; D possibly corresponds to TRBD2 (6 bases). Germline CDR1 and CDR2: DFQATT and SNEGSKA (reference sequence). The CDR3 totals 14 residues. The V and J ends lost 1 base and 0 bases respectively, with 9 bases between them. DNA for the CDR3: TGCAGTGCTAGAGTGGGGACTCACCAAGAGACCCAGTACTTC. Its protein product is CSARVGTHQETQYF.

The chain joins TRBV12-3 or TRBV12-4 to TRBJ2-4; unclear D gene. V was cut by 5 bases and J by 1 base, with 15 bases left in between. The CDR3 extends over 16 amino acids. CDR3 sequence: CASSQSPYGAKNIQYF. The CDR3 DNA reads TGTGCCAGCAGTCAGTCCCCTTACGGGGCCAAAAACATTCAGTACTTC.

Points on this clonotype: The junction departs from germline at one end; a sequencing error may be responsible. The rearrangement links TRBV4-1 to TRBJ1-5; unclear D gene. The length of the CDR3 is 16 residues. Germline CDR1 and CDR2: MGHRA and YSYEKL. CDR3 sequence reads: CASSQDGAGSNQPLHF. Here the CDR3 DNA reads TGCGCCAGCAGCCAGGATGGAGCCGGAAGCAATCAGCCCCTGCATTTT.

This clonotype showed up just a few times. The V call is TRBV7-2, the J call TRBJ2-3, with a tentative D call TRBD2 (6 bases). V was shortened by 5 bases and J by 0 bases, with 12 bases between the two germline ends. Germline V gene sequence: CDR1 SGHTA, CDR2 FQGNSA. This CDR3 has 15 amino acids. The CDR3 loop reads CASSPLGTSTDTQYF. DNA of the CDR3: TGTGCCAGCAGCCCGCTGGGGACTAGCACAGATACGCAGTATTTT.

The CDR3 spells CSSSAGLVAEGTQYF. CDR3 DNA sequence: TGCAGTTCTTCCGCGGGACTCGTCGCAGAGGGTACGCAGTATTTT. The J gene is TRBJ2-3, the V gene TRBV20-1; D may be TRBD2 (6 bases). The V and J ends lost 8 bases and 8 bases respectively, with 26 bases between them. The CDR3 spans 15 residues. CDR1 is DFQATT, CDR2 SNEGSKA, per germline (reference sequence).

The chain has TRBV9 and TRBJ2-7; D not resolved. V was cut by 3 bases and J by 2 bases, with 15 bases left in between. CDR1 is SGDLS and CDR2 is YYNGEE in the germline V gene. This CDR3 is built from 15 residues. CDR3 bases: TGTGCCAGCAGCGGGACCCCCACGGCTACCTACGAGCAGTACTTC. This encodes CASSGTPTATYEQYF.

The rearrangement uses TRBV6-2 or TRBV6-3 and TRBJ2-1; 9 nucleotides line up with TRBD2. The junction had 18 bases not matched to a gene; V was cut back by 6 bases and J by 6 bases. Germline-derived CDR1 and CDR2 are MNHEY and SVGEGT. The CDR3 sequence is 18 residues long. In DNA, the CDR3 is TGTGCCAGCAGAAACAATTGGGGGGCTAGCGGGACGTCCAATGAGCAGTTCTTC. It translates to CASRNNWGASGTSNEQFF.

Concerning this clonotype itself: A read error is likely, as this CDR3 ends without the conserved phenylalanine or tryptophan. This chain uses TRBV6-5 with TRBJ2-3, with D perhaps TRBD1 or TRBD2 (5 bases each). Trimming took off 5 bases at V and 2 bases at J, with 14 bases between the two ends. Germline V gene sequence: CDR1 MNHEY, CDR2 SVGAGI. This CDR3 has 15 residues. In DNA form, the CDR3 reads TGTGCCAGCAGTGACCGGGACGGGGCCACAGATACGCAGTATTTG. Residues: CASSDRDGATDTQYL.

This chain uses TRBV29-1 with TRBJ2-1, with D maybe TRBD2 (6 bases). CDR3 length equals 11 residues. V was clipped by 7 bases and J by 9 bases, with 13 bases between them. Germline CDR1 and CDR2: SQVTM and ANQGSEA. For the CDR3, the DNA is TGCAGCGCGGACCGGGGGACTGAGCAGTTCTTC. Translating gives CSADRGTEQFF.

The chain uses TRBV5-1 and TRBJ2-7; 8 positions agree with TRBD1. The V and J ends lost 0 bases and 3 bases, in that order; junction bases with no gene match: 8. The CDR3 loop spans 16 amino acids. Per the germline V gene, CDR1 is SGHRS and CDR2 is YFSETQ. Written as DNA, the CDR3 is TGCGCCAGCAGCTTGGGGGAGGACAGGGTTTTCTACGAGCAGTACTTC. This translates into CASSLGEDRVFYEQYF.

The chain employs TRBV3-1 and TRBJ2-4; 8 nucleotides line up with TRBD1. The closer fit of TRBJ2-7 to the DNA end suggests the J call may be wrong. Germline CDR1 and CDR2: LGHDT and YNNKEL (reference sequence). The CDR3 sequence is 19 residues long. CDR3 in amino acids: CASSQGIGRGHGSSYEQYF. CDR3 sequence (DNA): TGTGCCAGCAGCCAAGGAATTGGCAGGGGGCACGGGAGTTCCTACGAGCAGTACTTC.

This clonotype was counted only a few times. The chain is built from TRBV7-4 and TRBJ1-2; 9 bases map to TRBD1. The length of the CDR3 is 12 residues. The V gene's germline CDR1 is SGHVT and CDR2 SQSDAQ. V shed 5 bases, J shed 7 bases, and the junction held 2 bases outside the gene matches. The CDR3 protein is CASSLTGGGYTF. CDR3 sequence (DNA): TGTGCCAGCAGCCTGACAGGGGGTGGCTACACCTTC.

The rearrangement joins TRBV11-1 to TRBJ2-6, with TRBD1 matching over 8 bases. Germline V gene data show CDR1 as SGHAT and CDR2 as FQDESV (reference sequence). V lost 4 bases to trimming and J lost 1 base; unmatched junction nucleotides: 24. There are 23 residues in the CDR3. The CDR3 loop reads CASSSHDIQGVRAEASGANVLTF. The CDR3 bases are TGTGCCAGCAGCTCCCACGACATACAGGGGGTGAGGGCTGAAGCTTCTGGGGCCAACGTCCTGACTTTC.

This clonotype occurred a few times. The rearrangement links TRBV12-3 or TRBV12-4 to TRBJ2-3, with unresolved D. The CDR3 sequence is 11 residues long. V was pared by 5 bases and J by 6 bases, with 6 bases between. The CDR3 is CASSRKDTQYF. The CDR3 region has the DNA TGTGCCAGCAGTCGAAAGGATACGCAGTATTTT.